This TCR beta chain emerged from a study of blood T cell repertoires in COVID-19. Background on the study: Spain, Italy and the United States supplied samples that represented acute and convalescent COVID-19. The analysed material was cDNA or gDNA that came from T cells, B-cell-depleted T cells, or PBMCs.

The ends lost 4 bases at V and 4 bases at J; junction bases unmatched: 13. The CDR3 length is 17 residues. From germline, CDR1 is MGHRA and CDR2 YSYEKL. Profiling relied on immunoSEQ multiplex PCR, and the TCRdb table lists in-frame clones only, not all of them. The repertoire includes some 70,000 clones, around 80% of them detected once, and less than 15% sits in the top ten. This clonotype was obtained from a man aged 50 or older with COVID-19, enrolled during active disease. The sequenced sample was peripheral blood. The chain has TRBV4-1 and TRBJ2-5, with TRBD2 matching 9 bases. The CDR3 spells CASSRRGGGGAGETQYF. Here the CDR3 DNA reads TGCGCCAGCAGCCGGCGCGGTGGCGGGGGGGCAGGAGAGACCCAGTACTTC.